The 14 T cell receptor beta chains given below trace back to one sample, sequenced in a study of T cell responses to AZD1222 COVID-19 vaccine (dated by TCRdb to about 2021). This specimen's time point label, per the study, means: baseline before first vaccination. Per the publication, the treatment or condition label means: meningococcal conjugate vaccine given as trial control. Library generation was performed with the immunoSEQ multiplex PCR assay. TCRdb limited this immuneACCESS table to in-frame rearrangements with V and J called. A share of clones is missing; checked studies link under half to unresolved V genes, and the rest is unexplained. The sample table shows 98,000 or so clones, and 89% are seen once. Together, the top ten hold approximately 3% of the sample. The material sequenced was peripheral blood, taken on day 0 of MenACWY control vaccination. These receptors came from an adult in good health.

The rearrangement uses TRBV9 and TRBJ2-5, with 7 bases matching TRBD1. The CDR3 length is 16 residues. CDR1 and CDR2 from the germline V gene are SGDLS and YYNGEE. With V trimmed by 3 bases and J by 2 bases, 10 bases remained unmatched. The CDR3 DNA follows: TGTGCCAGCAGCGGCCCCGTAGGGACAGTTCAAGAGACCCAGTACTTC. Translated, it gives CASSGPVGTVQETQYF.

The chain combines TRBV21-1 with TRBJ1-5. TRBV21-1 is a documented pseudogene. This CDR3 region has 16 residues. The CDR3 DNA follows: TGTGCCAGCAGCTTAAGGCGGGAGCAGAGGCATCAGCCCCAGCATTTT. Translated: CASSLRREQRHQPQHF.

This chain links TRBV28 with TRBJ2-7; 10 bases map to TRBD1. Trimming cost V 3 bases and J 5 bases; bases outside gene matches: 7. CDR3 size: 15 residues. Looked up from germline, CDR1 is MDHEN and CDR2 is SYDVKM. CDR3 in DNA: TGTGCCAGCAGTTTGGGGACAGGGGAGGCCAACGAGCAGTACTTC. This translates into CASSLGTGEANEQYF.

The chain links TRBV19 to TRBJ1-1; 9 bases match TRBD1. CDR3 size: 13 residues. Losses at the gene ends were 7 bases for V and 6 bases for J; bases not matched to a gene: 6. CDR1 and CDR2 from the germline V gene are LNHDA and SQIVND (reference sequence). CDR3 sequence: CASTRQGDPEAFF. The CDR3 DNA sequence: TGTGCCAGTACCCGACAGGGGGATCCTGAAGCTTTCTTT.

This clone has a handful of counts. This chain connects TRBV11-2 to TRBJ1-2; D is perhaps TRBD1 (6 bases). Germline V gene lookup returns CDR1 SGHAT and CDR2 FQNNGV. The V gene lost 0 bases and the J gene lost 5 bases, with 13 bases spanning the gap. The CDR3 runs to 15 residues. The CDR3 DNA follows: TGTGCCAGCAGCTTAGATCGGGGGCGATTTTATGGCTACACCTTC. It encodes CASSLDRGRFYGYTF.

The CDR3 spells CAISDSAYGYTF. The CDR3 DNA follows: TGTGCCATCAGCGACTCGGCCTATGGCTACACCTTC. V gene TRBV10-3 combines with J gene TRBJ1-2; D remains ambiguous. Germline-derived CDR1 and CDR2 are ENHRY and SYGVKD. This CDR3 is 12 amino acids long. Trimming removed 6 bases at V and 4 bases at J, with 9 bases between.

The rearrangement links TRBV7-2 to TRBJ1-5, with D possibly being TRBD1 (5 bases). The V end was cut by 3 bases, the J end by 2 bases, with 8 bases between. The CDR3 has 14 residues. Germline-derived CDR1 and CDR2 are SGHTA and FQGNSA. The CDR3 nucleotides read TGTGCCAGCAGCTTTACCAGGGGCAATCAGCCCCAGCATTTT. This translates into CASSFTRGNQPQHF. Full variable domain (remainder filled in from reference TRBV7-2 and TRBJ1-5): GAGVSQSPSNKVTEKGKDVELRCDPISGHTALYWYRQSLGQGLEFLIYFQGNSAPDKSGLPSDRFSAERTGGSVSTLTIQRTQQEDSAVYLCASSFTRGNQPQHFGDGTRLSIL.

This chain links TRBV7-3 with TRBJ1-6, with D possibly TRBD1 on 6 matching bases. Germline assignment: CDR1 SGHTA and CDR2 FQGTGA. The CDR3 runs 15 residues. V lost 5 bases to trimming and J lost 6 bases, with 14 bases between them. This CDR3 reads CASSPTGSVNSPLHF. CDR3 coding DNA: TGTGCCAGCAGCCCTACAGGGTCCGTTAATTCACCCCTCCACTTT.

The V call is TRBV19, the J call TRBJ2-7; possibly TRBD1 for D (5 bases). The CDR3 is 12 residues long. The V end lost 5 bases, the J end lost 3 bases, and 8 bases lay between the germline ends. CDR1 and CDR2 (germline): LNHDA, SQIVND (reference sequence). The CDR3 bases are TGTGCCAGTAGTGTTGGACACTACGAGCAGTACTTC. This sequence encodes CASSVGHYEQYF.

J is TRBJ1-1 and V is TRBV11-3, with 8 bases fitting TRBD1. Germline assignment: CDR1 SGHNT and CDR2 YENEEA. The CDR3 sequence is 14 residues long. Trimming at V came to 2 bases and at J to 1 base, leaving 0 bases not matched to a gene. The CDR3 loop reads CASSLTGGNTEAFF. DNA for the CDR3: TGTGCCAGCAGCTTAACAGGGGGGAACACTGAAGCTTTCTTT.

J is TRBJ2-3 and V is TRBV11-1; D is ambiguous. Germline V gene data show CDR1 as SGHAT and CDR2 as FQDESV (reference sequence). CDR3 length: 15 amino acids. V was trimmed by 0 bases and J by 12 bases, leaving 19 bases between them. The CDR3 DNA reads TGTGCCAGCAGCTTAGCGCTCGCCCTCGCCCCAATCCAGTATTTT. It specifies CASSLALALAPIQYF. Full variable domain (missing parts from reference TRBV11-1 and TRBJ2-3): EAEVAQSPRYKITEKSQAVAFWCDPISGHATLYWYRQILGQGPELLVQFQDESVVDDSQLPKDRFSAERLKGVDSTLKIQPAELGDSAMYLCASSLALALAPIQYFGPGTRLTVL.

J is TRBJ1-5 and V is TRBV11-2; D is perhaps TRBD1 (6 bases). From germline, CDR1 is SGHAT and CDR2 FQNNGV. The CDR3 covers 15 residues. V lost 0 bases, J lost 6 bases, and 12 bases lay in between. The DNA for the CDR3 is TGTGCCAGCAGCTTAGACAGGGGTGGGGGTCAGCCCCAGCATTTT. Its protein product is CASSLDRGGGQPQHF.

This chain joins TRBV11-2 and TRBJ1-2, with 9 bases lining up with TRBD1. The CDR3 contains 16 residues. Germline V CDR1 and CDR2: SGHAT, FQNNGV. J lost 3 bases, V lost 2 bases, and 7 bases had no gene match. CDR3 loop: CASSLSTGGSDYGYTF. For the CDR3, the DNA is TGTGCCAGCAGCTTATCTACAGGGGGCTCCGACTATGGCTACACCTTC.

With respect to this clone: A much larger clone lies a single base off, so this may be a read error. The J gene is TRBJ1-1, the V gene TRBV27; 7 bases map to TRBD1. The germline V gene encodes CDR1 MNHEY and CDR2 SMNVEV (reference sequence). The V gene end was trimmed by 6 bases and the J gene end by 6 bases; junction bases not matched to a gene: 4. The CDR3 is made up of 12 amino acids. The CDR3 sequence: CASSGDSSEAFF. The CDR3 region has the DNA TGTGCCAGCAGCGGGGACAGCTCTGAAGCTTTCTTT.